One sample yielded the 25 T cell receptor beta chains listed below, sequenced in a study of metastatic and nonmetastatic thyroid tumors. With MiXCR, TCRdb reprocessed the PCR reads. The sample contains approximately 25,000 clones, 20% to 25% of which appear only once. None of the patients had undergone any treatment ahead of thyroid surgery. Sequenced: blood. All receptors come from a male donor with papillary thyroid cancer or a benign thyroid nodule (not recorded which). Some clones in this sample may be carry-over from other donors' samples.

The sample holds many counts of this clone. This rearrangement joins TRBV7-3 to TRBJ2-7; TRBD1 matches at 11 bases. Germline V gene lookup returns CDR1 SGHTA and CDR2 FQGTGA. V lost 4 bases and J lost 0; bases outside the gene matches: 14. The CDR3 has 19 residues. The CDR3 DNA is TGTGCCAGCAGCTCCACCCCCGGGACAGGGGGACCGAGCTCCTACGAGCAGTACTTC. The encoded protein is CASSSTPGTGGPSSYEQYF.

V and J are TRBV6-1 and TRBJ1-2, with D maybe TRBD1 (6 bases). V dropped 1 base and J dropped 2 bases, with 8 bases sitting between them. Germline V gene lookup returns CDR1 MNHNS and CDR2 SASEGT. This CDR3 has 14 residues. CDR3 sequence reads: CASSEEGVNYGYTF. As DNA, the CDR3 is TGTGCCAGCAGTGAAGAGGGGGTAAACTATGGCTACACCTTC.

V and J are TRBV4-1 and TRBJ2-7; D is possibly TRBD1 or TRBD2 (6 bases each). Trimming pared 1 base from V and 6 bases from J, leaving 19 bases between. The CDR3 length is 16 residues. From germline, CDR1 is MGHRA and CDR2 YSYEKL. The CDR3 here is CASSQALGGNLPEQYF. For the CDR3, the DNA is TGCGCCAGCAGCCAAGCACTAGGGGGGAACTTACCCGAGCAGTACTTC.

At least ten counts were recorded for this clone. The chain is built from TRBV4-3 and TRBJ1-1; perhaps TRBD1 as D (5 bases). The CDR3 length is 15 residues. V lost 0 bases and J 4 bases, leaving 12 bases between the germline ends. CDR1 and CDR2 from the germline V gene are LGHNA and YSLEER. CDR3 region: CASSQEGGVSTEAFF. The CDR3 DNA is TGCGCCAGCAGCCAAGAGGGGGGGGTCAGCACTGAAGCTTTCTTT.

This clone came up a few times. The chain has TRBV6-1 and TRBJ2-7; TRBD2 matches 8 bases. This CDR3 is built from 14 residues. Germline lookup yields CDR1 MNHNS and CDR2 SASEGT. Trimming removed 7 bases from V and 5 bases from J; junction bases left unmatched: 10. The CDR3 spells CASNGGRGGNEQYF. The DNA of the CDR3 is TGTGCCAGCAACGGCGGACGGGGGGGTAACGAGCAGTACTTC.

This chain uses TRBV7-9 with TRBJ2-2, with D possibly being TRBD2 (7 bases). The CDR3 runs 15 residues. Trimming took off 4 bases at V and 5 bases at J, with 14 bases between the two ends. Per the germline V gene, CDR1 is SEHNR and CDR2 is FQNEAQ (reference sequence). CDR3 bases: TGTGCCAGCAGCTCTCGGGGGGCCAATACCGGGGAGCTGTTTTTT. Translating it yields CASSSRGANTGELFF.

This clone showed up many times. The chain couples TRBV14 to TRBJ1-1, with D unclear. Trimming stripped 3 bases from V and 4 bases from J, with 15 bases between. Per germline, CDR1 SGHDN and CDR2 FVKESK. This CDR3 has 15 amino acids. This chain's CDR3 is CASSHTKGRSTEAFF. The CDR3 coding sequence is TGTGCCAGCAGCCACACAAAGGGTCGGAGCACTGAAGCTTTCTTT.

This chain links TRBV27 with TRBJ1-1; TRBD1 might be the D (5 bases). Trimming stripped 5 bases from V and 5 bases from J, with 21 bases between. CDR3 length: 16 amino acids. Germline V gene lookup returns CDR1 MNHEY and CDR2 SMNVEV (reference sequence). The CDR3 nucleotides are TGTGCCAGCAGTAGCGATGGGGACCGGGAAAAGACTGAAGCTTTCTTT. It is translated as CASSSDGDREKTEAFF.

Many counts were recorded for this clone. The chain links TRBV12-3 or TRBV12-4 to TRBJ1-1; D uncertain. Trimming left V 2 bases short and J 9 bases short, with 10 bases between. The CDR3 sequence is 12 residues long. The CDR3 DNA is TGTGCCAGCAGTTTATCCGCTCCTAAAGCTTTCTTT. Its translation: CASSLSAPKAFF.

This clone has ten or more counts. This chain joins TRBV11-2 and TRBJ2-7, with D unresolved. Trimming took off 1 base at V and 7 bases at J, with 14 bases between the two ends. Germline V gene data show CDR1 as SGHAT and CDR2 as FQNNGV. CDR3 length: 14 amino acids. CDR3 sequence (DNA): TGTGCCAGCAGCTTAGTTCGGTACCGTCAAGAGCAGTACTTC. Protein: CASSLVRYRQEQYF.

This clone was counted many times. The CDR3 DNA reads as TGCAGTGCTAGCGACAGGGACTCCGAAGCCCCCCACACCGATACGCAGTATTTT. Its translation: CSASDRDSEAPHTDTQYF. The chain uses TRBV20-1 and TRBJ2-3, with D tentatively TRBD1 (7 bases). The CDR3 extends over 18 amino acids. Germline-derived CDR1 and CDR2 are DFQATT and SNEGSKA (reference sequence). V lost 3 bases, J lost 6 bases, and 28 bases lay in between.

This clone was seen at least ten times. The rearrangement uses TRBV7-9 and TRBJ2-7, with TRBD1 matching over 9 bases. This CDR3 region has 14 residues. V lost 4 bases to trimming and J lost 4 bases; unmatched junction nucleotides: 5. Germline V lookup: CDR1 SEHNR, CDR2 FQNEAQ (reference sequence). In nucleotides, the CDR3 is TGTGCCAGCAGCTACGACAGGGGGGAATACGAGCAGTACTTC. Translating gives CASSYDRGEYEQYF.

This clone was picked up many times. CDR3 bases: TGCGCCAGCAGCTTGGGAGGGGGAAGAACAGATACGCAGTATTTT. It specifies CASSLGGGRTDTQYF. The V call is TRBV5-1, the J call TRBJ2-3, with D possibly TRBD1 on 6 matching bases. V lost 0 bases to trimming and J lost 3 bases, with 11 bases between them. Germline V gene lookup returns CDR1 SGHRS and CDR2 YFSETQ. This CDR3 comprises 15 residues.

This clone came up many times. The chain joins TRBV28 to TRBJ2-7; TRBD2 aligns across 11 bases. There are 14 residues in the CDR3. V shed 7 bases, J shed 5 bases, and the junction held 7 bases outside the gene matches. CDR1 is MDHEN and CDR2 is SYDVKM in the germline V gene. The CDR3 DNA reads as TGTGCCAGCAAATTACTAGCGGGAGTCGACGAGCAGTACTTC. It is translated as CASKLLAGVDEQYF.

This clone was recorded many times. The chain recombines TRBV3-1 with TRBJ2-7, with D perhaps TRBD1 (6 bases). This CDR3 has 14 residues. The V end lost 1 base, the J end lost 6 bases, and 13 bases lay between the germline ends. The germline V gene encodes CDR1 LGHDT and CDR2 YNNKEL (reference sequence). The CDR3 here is CASSQAIKGGEQYF. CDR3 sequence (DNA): TGTGCCAGCAGCCAAGCGATAAAAGGGGGCGAGCAGTACTTC.

CDR3 loop: CASSYASAQGSRGGYTF. CDR3 sequence (DNA): TGTGCCAGCAGTTACGCCTCAGCACAGGGGTCCAGAGGAGGCTACACCTTC. The chain carries TRBV6-5 and TRBJ1-2, with 7 bases matching TRBD1. The CDR3 loop spans 17 amino acids. The junction had 17 bases not matched to a gene; V was cut back by 2 bases and J by 8 bases. Germline CDR1 is MNHEY and CDR2 is SVGAGI.

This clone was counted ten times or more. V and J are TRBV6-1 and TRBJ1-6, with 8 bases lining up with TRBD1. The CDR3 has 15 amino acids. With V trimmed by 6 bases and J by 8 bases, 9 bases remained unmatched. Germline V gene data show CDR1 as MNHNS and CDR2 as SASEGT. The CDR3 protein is CASRKPRGPDSPLHF. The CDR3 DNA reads TGTGCCAGCAGGAAACCCAGGGGGCCCGATTCACCCCTCCACTTT.

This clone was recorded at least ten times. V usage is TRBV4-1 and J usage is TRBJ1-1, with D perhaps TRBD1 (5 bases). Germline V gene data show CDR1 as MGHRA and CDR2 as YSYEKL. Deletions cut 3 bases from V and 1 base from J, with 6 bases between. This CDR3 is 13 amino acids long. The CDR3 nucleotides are TGCGCCAGCAGCCACACAGGGAACACTGAAGCTTTCTTT. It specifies CASSHTGNTEAFF.

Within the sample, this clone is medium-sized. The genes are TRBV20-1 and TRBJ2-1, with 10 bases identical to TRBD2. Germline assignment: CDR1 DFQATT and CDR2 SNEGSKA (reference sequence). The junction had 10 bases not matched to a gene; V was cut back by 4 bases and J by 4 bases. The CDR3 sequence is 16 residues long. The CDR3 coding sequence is TGCAGTGCTAAGCTAGCGGGAGCTAAGGTGTACAATGAGCAGTTCTTC. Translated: CSAKLAGAKVYNEQFF.

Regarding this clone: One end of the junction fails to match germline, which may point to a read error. Written as DNA, the CDR3 is TGCAGTGCTACCGACACTAATGGAAAGACCATATATTTT. Residues: CSATDTNGKTIYF. The chain joins TRBV20-1 to TRBJ1-3; D remains unclear. This CDR3 spans 13 amino acids. The V gene's germline CDR1 is DFQATT and CDR2 SNEGSKA (reference sequence).

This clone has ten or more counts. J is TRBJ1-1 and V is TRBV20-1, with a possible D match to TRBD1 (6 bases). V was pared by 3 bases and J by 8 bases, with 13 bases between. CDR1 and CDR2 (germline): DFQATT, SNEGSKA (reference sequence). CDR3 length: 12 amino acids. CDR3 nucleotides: TGCAGTGCTAGTCGAAGGACAGACGAAGCTTTCTTT. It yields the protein CSASRRTDEAFF.

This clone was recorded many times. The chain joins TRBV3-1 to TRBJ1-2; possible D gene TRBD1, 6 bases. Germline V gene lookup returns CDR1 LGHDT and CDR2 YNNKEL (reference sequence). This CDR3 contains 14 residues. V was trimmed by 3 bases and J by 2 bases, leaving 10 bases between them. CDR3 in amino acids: CASSHGQLNYGYTF. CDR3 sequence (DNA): TGTGCCAGCAGCCACGGACAGTTAAACTATGGCTACACCTTC.

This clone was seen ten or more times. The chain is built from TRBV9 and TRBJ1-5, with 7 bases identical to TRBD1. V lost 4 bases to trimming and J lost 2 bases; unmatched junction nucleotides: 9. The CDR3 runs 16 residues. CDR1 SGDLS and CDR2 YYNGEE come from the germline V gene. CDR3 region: CASSPGGGNGNQPQHF. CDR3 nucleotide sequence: TGTGCCAGCAGCCCAGGAGGGGGCAATGGCAATCAGCCCCAGCATTTT.

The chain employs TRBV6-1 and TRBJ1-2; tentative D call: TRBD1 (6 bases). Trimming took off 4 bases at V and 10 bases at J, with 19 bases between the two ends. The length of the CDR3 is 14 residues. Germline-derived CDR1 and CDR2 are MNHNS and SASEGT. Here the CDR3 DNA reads TGTGCCAGCAGTGCCGAGACAGGTGTGGGGGTCTACACCTTC. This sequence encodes CASSAETGVGVYTF.

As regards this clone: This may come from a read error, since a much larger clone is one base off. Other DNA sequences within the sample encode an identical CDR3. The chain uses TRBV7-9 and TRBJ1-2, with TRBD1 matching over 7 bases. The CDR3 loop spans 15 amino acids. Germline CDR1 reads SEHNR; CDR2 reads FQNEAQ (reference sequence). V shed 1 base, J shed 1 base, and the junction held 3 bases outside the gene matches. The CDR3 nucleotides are TGTGCCAGCAGCTTAGTCGACAGGGATAACTATGGCTACACCTTC. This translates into CASSLVDRDNYGYTF.